A single sample gave rise to the 19 T cell receptor beta chains below, sequenced in a study of prognosis after radiotherapy for stage I lung cancer. The study amplified the TCR beta CDR3 region from genomic DNA. This amplification was carried out by two rounds of multiplex PCR. During first-round PCR, primers specific to each TRBV and TRBJ gene were used. Via MiXCR, TCRdb re-called the multiplex PCR reads, giving one row per CDR3 protein. The sample records around 20,000 distinct CDR3 sequences, around 50% being singletons. Sequencing used PBMCs, obtained before or after stereotactic body radiation therapy (not recorded which). All receptors derive from a donor aged 50 or older with non-small cell lung cancer.

This chain connects TRBV20-1 to TRBJ2-3; 11 bases match TRBD2. Germline assignment: CDR1 DFQATT and CDR2 SNEGSKA (reference sequence). This CDR3 has 14 amino acids. J was trimmed by 3 bases and V by 3 bases; bases with no gene match: 2. As DNA, the CDR3 is TGCAGTGCTAGGGGACTAGCGGCAACAGATACGCAGTATTTT. Residues: CSARGLAATDTQYF.

This chain links TRBV6-1 with TRBJ2-1; D is ambiguous. V lost 7 bases, J lost 4 bases, and 8 bases lay in between. Germline V gives CDR1 MNHNS, CDR2 SASEGT. This CDR3 contains 12 residues. CDR3 nucleotides: TGTGCCAGCATTGGGTATTACAATGAGCAGTTCTTC. Its translation is CASIGYYNEQFF.

This clonotype is labeled as medium-sized. This chain links TRBV30 with TRBJ2-1; D call uncertain. The ends were cut back, 5 bases at V and 9 bases at J, with 8 bases in the middle. The CDR3 totals 10 residues. Germline V gene data show CDR1 as GTSNPN and CDR2 as SVGIG (reference sequence). The CDR3 coding sequence is TGTGCCTGGGGCCGTTCTGAGCAGTTCTTC. Protein product: CAWGRSEQFF.

In the case of this clonotype: This may come from a read error, since a much larger clone is one base off. The genes are TRBV6-6 and TRBJ1-2; tentatively, D is TRBD1 (5 bases). Germline lookup yields CDR1 MNHNY and CDR2 SVGAGI (reference sequence). Trimming took 2 bases from V and 4 from J, leaving 14 bases between them. This CDR3 is built from 15 residues. The CDR3 loop reads CASSYKTVTSYGYTF. As DNA, the CDR3 is TGTGCCAGCAGTTACAAGACAGTGACCAGCTATGGCTACACCTTC.

Concerning this clonotype itself: At one boundary the junction diverges from the germline segment, which might be a read error. The chain combines TRBV11-2 with TRBJ2-3; D gene ambiguous. The CDR3 totals 14 residues. CDR1 SGHAT and CDR2 FQNNGV come from the germline V gene. CDR3: CAISLTPLGDTQYF. DNA for the CDR3: TGTGCCATCAGCTTGACCCCCCTGGGAGATACGCAGTATTTT. Full variable domain (rest looked up from reference TRBV11-2 and TRBJ2-3): EAGVAQSPRYKIIEKRQSVAFWCNPISGHATLYWYQQILGQGPKLLIQFQNNGVVDDSQLPKDRFSAERLKGVDSTLKIQPAKLEDSAVYLCAISLTPLGDTQYFGPGTRLTVL.

The CDR3 bases are TGCGCCAGCAGCTTATTAGCGGGAGCTATCGAGCAGTTCTTC. Translating it yields CASSLLAGAIEQFF. This chain joins TRBV5-1 and TRBJ2-1; TRBD2 matches 9 bases. This CDR3 has 14 residues. CDR1 is SGHRS and CDR2 is YFSETQ in the germline V gene. The ends lost 2 bases at V and 10 bases at J; junction bases unmatched: 7.

This rearrangement joins TRBV11-3 to TRBJ2-1; 10 bases align to TRBD2. Germline V lookup: CDR1 SGHNT, CDR2 YENEEA. Trimming cost V 5 bases and J 7 bases; bases outside gene matches: 11. The CDR3 extends over 16 amino acids. In DNA form, the CDR3 reads TGTGCCAGCAGCCAAGAAGCGGGAGGGCCGTTAAATGAGCAGTTCTTC. It yields the protein CASSQEAGGPLNEQFF.

V is TRBV5-6 and J is TRBJ2-7, with TRBD1 as a possible D gene (6 bases). Trimming stripped 3 bases from V and 7 bases from J, with 14 bases between. Germline loops: CDR1 SGHDT, CDR2 YYEEEE. This CDR3 has 13 residues. CDR3 nucleotides: TGTGCCAGCAGCTCGGACAGCCTGGGGGAGCAGTACTTC. Translating gives CASSSDSLGEQYF.

With respect to this clonotype: Lacking the conserved final phenylalanine or tryptophan, this CDR3 likely reflects a read error. This chain joins TRBV29-1 and TRBJ2-7; the match to TRBD2 covers 8 bases. Trimming took 5 bases from V and 7 from J; bases not matched to a gene: 13. This CDR3 region has 14 residues. Germline V gene lookup returns CDR1 SQVTM and CDR2 ANQGSEA. The CDR3: CSVTVWASGSEQYS. The DNA of the CDR3 is TGCAGCGTTACCGTCTGGGCTAGCGGGTCGGAGCAGTACTCC.

This clonotype rates as medium-sized (0.01 to 0.1%). The chain uses TRBV28 and TRBJ1-1; the D gene is possibly TRBD1 (5 bases). The CDR3 extends over 14 amino acids. V was trimmed by 8 bases and J by 0 bases, leaving 13 bases between them. Per the germline V gene, CDR1 is MDHEN and CDR2 is SYDVKM. The CDR3 region has the DNA TGTGCCAGCGTTGTCGGGGCCTTGAACACTGAAGCTTTCTTT. It yields the protein CASVVGALNTEAFF.

This clonotype was seen many times. This chain links TRBV2 with TRBJ2-7, with TRBD1 as a possible D gene (6 bases). The V end lost 8 bases, the J end lost 3 bases, and 14 bases lay between the germline ends. Germline lookup yields CDR1 SNHLY and CDR2 FYNNEI. This CDR3 is built from 13 residues. The CDR3, as DNA: TGTGCCAGCCTCGGGACACTCCTCTACGAGCAGTACTTC. Its protein product is CASLGTLLYEQYF.

The V call is TRBV6-2 or TRBV6-3, the J call TRBJ2-7; 8 bases agree with TRBD1. Germline-derived CDR1 and CDR2 are MNHEY and SVGEGT. The CDR3 runs 18 residues. V dropped 6 bases and J dropped 0; count of bases not matched to a gene: 16. As DNA, the CDR3 is TGTGCCAGCAGACCATTGACAGGGGACGTGACTAGCTCCTACGAGCAGTACTTC. It yields the protein CASRPLTGDVTSSYEQYF.

The chain recombines TRBV5-1 with TRBJ1-2, with 9 bases identical to TRBD1. CDR3 length equals 14 residues. V dropped 0 bases and J dropped 4; count of bases not matched to a gene: 1. From germline, CDR1 is SGHRS and CDR2 YFSETQ. In nucleotides, the CDR3 is TGCGCCAGCAGCTTGGGACAGGGGGTCTATGGCTACACCTTC. It specifies CASSLGQGVYGYTF. The variable domain in full, completed from reference TRBV5-1 and TRBJ1-2, reads KAGVTQTPRYLIKTRGQQVTLSCSPISGHRSVSWYQQTPGQGLQFLFEYFSETQRNKGNFPGRFSGRQFSNSRSEMNVSTLELGDSALYLCASSLGQGVYGYTFGSGTRLTVV.

The chain links TRBV6-4 to TRBJ2-1; the match to TRBD2 covers 11 bases. Trimming at V came to 5 bases and at J to 3 bases, leaving 6 bases not matched to a gene. Germline-derived CDR1 and CDR2 are MRHNA and SNTAGT. The CDR3 runs to 16 residues. The CDR3 loop is CASSYRGLAGYNEQFF. The CDR3 DNA reads as TGTGCCAGCAGTTATCGTGGACTAGCGGGCTACAATGAGCAGTTCTTC.

This clonotype was recorded many times. This rearrangement joins TRBV19 to TRBJ2-7, with 7 nucleotides matching TRBD1. Germline V CDR1 and CDR2: LNHDA, SQIVND (reference sequence). The J segment lost 7 bases and the V segment lost 8 bases, leaving 8 bases of the junction unmatched. This CDR3 region has 12 residues. CDR3 amino acids: CASWDSVGEQYF. The CDR3, as DNA: TGTGCCAGTTGGGACAGCGTGGGGGAGCAGTACTTC.

This clonotype appeared a single time. The J gene is TRBJ2-7, the V gene TRBV6-2 or TRBV6-3, with 10 bases aligning to TRBD2. Trimming took 7 bases from V and 4 from J; bases not matched to a gene: 16. This CDR3 comprises 17 residues. CDR1 and CDR2 (germline): MNHEY, SVGEGT. The CDR3 coding sequence is TGTGCCAGCACATTACAGGGGTGGACTAGCGGAGTTTACGAGCAGTACTTC. Translating gives CASTLQGWTSGVYEQYF.

This clonotype was observed at least ten times. The chain links TRBV2 to TRBJ2-5, with TRBD1 matching over 7 bases. Germline CDR1 is SNHLY and CDR2 is FYNNEI. This CDR3 has 14 residues. Losses at the gene ends were 6 bases for V and 5 bases for J; bases not matched to a gene: 9. The CDR3 coding sequence is TGTGCCAGCAGAGTAGACAGGGTACGGGAGACCCAGTACTTC. This translates into CASRVDRVRETQYF.

This clonotype was found many times. The rearrangement links TRBV15 to TRBJ2-1, with a weak D call TRBD2 (5 bases). Per germline, CDR1 LNHNV and CDR2 YYDKDF (reference sequence). The CDR3 consists of 14 residues. Trimming removed 0 bases at V and 6 bases at J, with 9 bases between. The CDR3 reads CATSRDRGSNEQFF. CDR3 nucleotides: TGTGCCACCAGCAGAGATCGGGGTTCCAATGAGCAGTTCTTC.

In this sample, this clonotype turned up many times. The CDR3 spells CSARIAGDMDGELFF. CDR3 in DNA: TGCAGTGCTAGAATAGCGGGAGATATGGACGGGGAGCTGTTTTTT. The chain couples TRBV20-1 to TRBJ2-2; 9 nucleotides line up with TRBD2. The V and J ends lost 2 bases and 7 bases, in that order; junction bases with no gene match: 8. The CDR3 is 15 amino acids. Germline CDR1 is DFQATT and CDR2 is SNEGSKA (reference sequence).